Listed below are T cell receptor beta chains from one sample, sequenced in a study of T cell repertoires in cytomegalovirus infection. TCRdb re-derived calls from the reads in MiXCR, one entry per CDR3 protein. The sample yields 600,000 to 700,000 distinct CDR3 sequences, around a third seen once. Antigens for these TCRs are unknown. The material sequenced was cultured PBMCs, taken from culture after CMV antigen stimulation. These TCRs come from a human donor in good health (CMV status not recorded). Some clones in this sample may be carry-over from other donors' samples. Each CDR3 is given with its conserved first and last residue. A D gene is named only where the DNA matches it firmly. Clone size, where shown, is once, few, many, or a class for clones that have expanded.

j_call v_call clone_size d_call cdr3_aa cdr3_nt
TRBJ2-3 TRBV7-6 - TRBD2 CASSERAGLAGINASTDTQYF TGTGCCAGCAGCGAACGCGCGGGACTAGCGGGAATCAACGCTAGCACAGATACGCAGTATTTT
TRBJ1-4 TRBV7-2 - - CASSLFGGEKLFF TGTGCCAGCAGCTTATTCGGGGGGGAAAAACTGTTTTTT
TRBJ2-3 TRBV7-2 many TRBD2 CASSPFAGGRDTQYF TGTGCCAGCAGCCCCTTTGCGGGGGGCAGGGATACGCAGTATTTT
TRBJ1-5 TRBV6-5 - - CASSSGLAQHF TGTGCCAGCAGCTCCGGGTTGGCCCAACATTTT
TRBJ1-2 TRBV19 few - CASSIAGVGYTF TGTGCCAGTAGTATAGCAGGGGTTGGCTACACCTTC
TRBJ1-5 TRBV19 few TRBD1 CASSSGTVSNQPQHF TGTGCCAGTAGCTCCGGGACAGTCAGCAATCAGCCCCAGCATTTT
TRBJ2-7 TRBV6-2/TRBV6-3 - TRBD2 CASSPSGLAGYEQYF TGTGCCAGCAGTCCCTCCGGACTAGCGGGCTACGAGCAGTACTTC
TRBJ1-1 TRBV7-6 many - CASSPEGFEAFF TGTGCCAGCAGCCCGGAGGGGTTCGAAGCTTTCTTT
TRBJ1-1 TRBV6-1 - - CASSEASRLFEAFF TGTGCCAGCAGTGAAGCATCCAGGCTATTTGAAGCTTTCTTT
TRBJ2-5 TRBV12-3/TRBV12-4 once - CASSPDIPQETQYF TGTGCCAGCAGTCCCGACATTCCCCAAGAGACCCAGTACTTC
TRBJ2-7 TRBV5-1 few - CASSLEGLGSPGEQYF TGCGCCAGCAGCTTGGAGGGCTTGGGAAGCCCGGGCGAGCAGTACTTC
TRBJ1-1 TRBV24-1 - - CATSDTRDGNTEAFF TGTGCCACCAGTGATACCCGGGACGGTAACACTGAAGCTTTCTTT
TRBJ2-1 TRBV10-3 - - CAINRDATYNEQFF TGTGCCATCAACCGGGACGCTACTTACAATGAGCAGTTCTTC
TRBJ1-2 TRBV2 - - CASSQDKNYGYTF TGTGCCAGCAGTCAGGACAAGAACTATGGCTACACCTTC
TRBJ2-1 TRBV25-1 few - CASSELEISYNEQFF TGTGCCAGCAGTGAATTAGAGATCTCCTACAATGAGCAGTTCTTC
TRBJ2-3 TRBV7-9 - TRBD2 CASSFPGLAGGDTQYF TGTGCCAGCAGCTTCCCAGGACTAGCGGGAGGGGATACGCAGTATTTT
TRBJ2-7 TRBV7-2 many - CASSQEPGSSYEQYF TGTGCCAGCAGCCAGGAACCGGGAAGCTCCTACGAGCAGTACTTC
TRBJ2-3 TRBV4-3 - - CASSQAGPDTQYF TGCGCCAGCAGCCAAGCGGGGCCAGATACGCAGTATTTT
TRBJ2-7 TRBV7-2 many TRBD1 CASSYRQGVYEQYF TGTGCCAGCAGCTACCGACAGGGGGTATACGAGCAGTACTTC
TRBJ1-1 TRBV30 - - CAWSVVVPEAFF TGTGCCTGGAGTGTAGTGGTACCTGAAGCTTTCTTT
TRBJ2-3 TRBV7-3 - - CASSFFDDNTQYF TGTGCCAGCAGCTTTTTCGACGACAATACGCAGTATTTT
TRBJ2-5 TRBV6-8 - TRBD2 CAVREVIETQYF TGTGCCGTTCGGGAGGTCATAGAGACCCAGTACTTC
TRBJ2-2 TRBV5-1 - - CATRRGDPNTGELFF TGCGCCACCCGGCGAGGTGACCCTAACACCGGGGAGCTGTTTTTT
TRBJ2-3 TRBV5-4 - - CASSFAGTTDTQYF TGTGCCAGCAGCTTTGCTGGAACCACAGATACGCAGTATTTT
TRBJ2-4 TRBV20-1 - TRBD2 CSARALGLAGNIQYF TGCAGTGCTAGAGCCCTGGGACTAGCGGGAAACATTCAGTACTTC
TRBJ1-4 TRBV6-8 - TRBD1 CASSRDSQREKLFF TGTGCCAGCAGTCGGGACAGTCAACGGGAAAAACTGTTTTTT
TRBJ1-5 TRBV6-6 - TRBD1 CASSVSLQGVGQPQHF TGTGCCAGCAGTGTTTCCCTGCAGGGGGTAGGGCAGCCCCAGCATTTT
TRBJ1-1 TRBV28 - - CASTDSLNTEAFF TGTGCCAGCACGGACAGCCTGAACACTGAAGCTTTCTTT
TRBJ2-7 TRBV7-9 - - CASSLSGYEPNF TGTGCCAGCAGCTTATCGGGCTACGAGCCTAACTTC
TRBJ2-4 TRBV10-3 - - CAISAEGSDIQYF TGTGCCATCAGTGCGGAAGGGAGCGACATTCAGTACTTC
TRBJ2-1 TRBV12-3/TRBV12-4 - - CASGPGDNNEQFF TGTGCCAGCGGCCCCGGGGATAACAATGAGCAGTTCTTC
TRBJ1-6 TRBV6-8 - - CASSYSIESYNSPLHF TGTGCCAGCAGTTACTCGATAGAATCCTATAATTCACCCCTCCACTTT
TRBJ2-5 TRBV7-9 - - CASSSDYRRETQYF TGTGCCAGCAGCTCGGACTATCGTCGGGAGACCCAGTACTTC
TRBJ2-5 TRBV7-9 - TRBD2 CASSRSGTIQETQYF TGTGCCAGCAGCCGGTCCGGGACTATACAAGAGACCCAGTACTTC
TRBJ1-2 TRBV5-1 few - CASSLFGESYGYTF TGCGCCAGCAGCTTGTTTGGCGAGAGCTATGGCTACACCTTC
TRBJ1-1 TRBV25-1 - - CASSAHWLRTEAFF TGTGCCAGCAGTGCTCATTGGTTACGCACTGAAGCTTTCTTT
TRBJ2-1 TRBV9 few - CASSVAGDTYNEQFF TGTGCCAGCAGCGTAGCGGGAGACACCTACAATGAGCAGTTCTTC
TRBJ2-1 TRBV4-3 few - CASSQLAPGGEQFF TGCGCCAGCAGCCAACTGGCACCGGGGGGCGAGCAGTTCTTC
TRBJ2-3 TRBV7-2 many - CASSLATTTDTQYF TGTGCCAGCAGCTTAGCGACTACAACAGATACGCAGTATTTT
TRBJ1-2 TRBV19 - - CASTWGVNDGYTF TGTGCCAGTACTTGGGGGGTTAACGATGGCTACACCTTC
TRBJ1-1 TRBV6-1 - - CASREQVYTEAFF TGTGCCAGCAGGGAACAGGTGTACACTGAAGCTTTCTTT